The 16 T cell receptor beta chains below come from one sample, sequenced in a study of cytomegalovirus exposure and HLA in healthy donors (dated by TCRdb to about 2017). The protocol used for the library was the immunoSEQ multiplex PCR assay. For the multiplex PCR, a mixture combining 60 forward primers for TCR Vbeta segments and 13 reverse primers for TCR Jbeta segments was used. This immuneACCESS table, as held by TCRdb, lists in-frame sequences with V and J called but not all clones. Of the missing ones, under half trace to an unresolved V gene in checked studies; the others have no known cause. The sample data list 120,000 to 150,000 clones, and approximately 81% of these were observed just once. Together, the top ten hold about 2.6% of the sample. The sample taken for sequencing was PBMCs. Receptors originate from a boy aged 2-9 years in good health and CMV-seronegative.

The J gene is TRBJ1-2, the V gene TRBV2, with 7 bases identical to TRBD1. The CDR3 contains 16 residues. Germline CDR1 is SNHLY and CDR2 is FYNNEI. Trimming at V came to 5 bases and at J to 4 bases, leaving 13 bases not matched to a gene. CDR3 sequence: CASSSAVRGQGYGYTF. CDR3 coding DNA: TGTGCCAGCAGTAGCGCGGTTAGGGGGCAAGGCTATGGCTACACCTTC.

The V call is TRBV6-7, the J call TRBJ1-4, with TRBD1 matching 7 bases. TRBV6-7 falls under the ORF class, with uncertain function. The CDR3 spans 15 residues. The V segment lost 2 bases and the J segment 5 bases; nucleotides outside the gene matches: 5. CDR3 loop: CASSYPGTENEKLFF. The CDR3 DNA is TGTGCCAGCAGTTACCCCGGGACAGAGAATGAAAAACTGTTTTTT.

The V call is TRBV16, the J call TRBJ1-6, with a weak D call TRBD1 (5 bases). Trimming removed 2 bases from V and 0 bases from J, with 8 bases in between. The CDR3 totals 16 residues. Germline V gene data show CDR1 as KGHSY and CDR2 as FQNENV. CDR3: CASSQGASSYNSPLHF. CDR3 DNA sequence: TGTGCCAGCAGCCAAGGGGCGAGCTCCTATAATTCACCCCTCCACTTT.

In the case of this clone: One end of the junction fails to match germline, which may point to a read error. J is TRBJ2-2 and V is TRBV27, with D perhaps matching TRBD1 (6 bases). CDR1 is MNHEY, CDR2 SMNVEV, per germline (reference sequence). CDR3 size: 15 residues. CDR3 sequence reads: CASSLEQGFTGKLFF. CDR3 coding DNA: TGTGCCAGCAGTTTAGAACAGGGTTTCACCGGGAAGCTGTTTTTT.

The V call is TRBV28, the J call TRBJ2-5, with TRBD2 matching over 14 bases. V shed 5 bases, J shed 7 bases, and the junction held 9 bases outside the gene matches. Germline V gives CDR1 MDHEN, CDR2 SYDVKM. The CDR3 length is 16 residues. The CDR3 region is CASSPGGLAGAGTQYF. CDR3 in DNA: TGTGCCAGCAGTCCCGGGGGACTAGCGGGAGCGGGGACCCAGTACTTC.

This chain joins TRBV6-1 and TRBJ2-3, with TRBD1 matching 7 bases. V gave up 1 base and J gave up 6 bases; unmatched junction bases: 4. The CDR3 is 14 residues long. Germline CDR1 and CDR2: MNHNS and SASEGT. DNA of the CDR3: TGTGCCAGCAGTGAAGTGCAGGGGGTCGATACGCAGTATTTT. Translation gives CASSEVQGVDTQYF.

The chain employs TRBV28 and TRBJ2-7, with D tentatively TRBD1 (6 bases). Germline assignment: CDR1 MDHEN and CDR2 SYDVKM. V lost 9 bases, J lost 4 bases, and 16 bases lay in between. CDR3 length: 13 residues. CDR3 amino acids: CASCRTDRYEQYF. The CDR3 nucleotides are TGTGCCAGTTGCAGGACAGACCGATACGAGCAGTACTTC.

The chain uses TRBV5-4 and TRBJ2-3, with 8 bases that match TRBD2. V shed 1 base and J 4 bases; nucleotides not matched to a gene: 8. The V gene's germline CDR1 is SGHNT and CDR2 YYREEE (reference sequence). This CDR3 has 16 residues. CDR3 loop: CASSLWIAGMADTQYF. Written as DNA, the CDR3 is TGTGCCAGCAGCTTGTGGATAGCGGGGATGGCAGATACGCAGTATTTT.

This chain uses TRBV28 with TRBJ2-2; TRBD1 matches at 7 bases. Trimming cost V 5 bases and J 3 bases; bases outside gene matches: 9. The CDR3 length is 16 residues. Germline CDR1 is MDHEN and CDR2 is SYDVKM. The DNA of the CDR3 is TGTGCCAGCAGTCCTCGGGGCAGGGGGTACACCGGGGAGCTGTTTTTT. Its protein product is CASSPRGRGYTGELFF.

This sequence joins TRBV4-1 and TRBJ2-3, with a tentative D call TRBD2 (6 bases). The CDR3 consists of 17 residues. Trimming removed 4 bases at V and 2 bases at J, with 19 bases between. The germline V gene encodes CDR1 MGHRA and CDR2 YSYEKL. CDR3 sequence (DNA): TGCGCCAGCAGCCGGCGGAGGGTGATCGCTGACACAGATACGCAGTATTTT. Its translation: CASSRRRVIADTDTQYF.

J is TRBJ2-1 and V is TRBV5-6; 9 bases fit TRBD2. This CDR3 is built from 15 residues. V shed 4 bases and J 8 bases; nucleotides not matched to a gene: 10. Germline V gene lookup returns CDR1 SGHDT and CDR2 YYEEEE. The CDR3 region has the DNA TGTGCCAGCAGCCCCTGGGGCGGGAGGGTTGATGAGCAGTTCTTC. This sequence encodes CASSPWGGRVDEQFF.

The chain has TRBV25-1 and TRBJ2-5; D might be TRBD2 (5 bases). The CDR3 runs to 15 residues. The V gene's germline CDR1 is MGHDK and CDR2 SYGVNS. V was shortened by 2 bases and J by 5 bases, with 15 bases between the two germline ends. For the CDR3, the DNA is TGTGCCAGCAGTGAAAACCCGGGATCCGGGGAGACCCAGTACTTC. Translating gives CASSENPGSGETQYF. Full variable domain (remainder filled in from reference TRBV25-1 and TRBJ2-5): EADIYQTPRYLVIGTGKKITLECSQTMGHDKMYWYQQDPGMELHLIHYSYGVNSTEKGDLSSESTVSRIRTEHFPLTLESARPSHTSQYLCASSENPGSGETQYFGPGTRLLVL.

The chain employs TRBV2 and TRBJ2-7; no clear D gene. The CDR3 is made up of 11 amino acids. Between the trimmed V and J ends, which lost 9 bases and 2 bases, there was a span of 8 bases. In germline, CDR1 is SNHLY, CDR2 FYNNEI. Here the CDR3 DNA reads TGTGCCAGTGCGGCGGCCTACGAGCAGTACTTC. Its protein is CASAAAYEQYF. The full variable domain, in which reference TRBV2 and TRBJ2-7 provide the parts outside the CDR3, is EPEVTQTPSHQVTQMGQEVILRCVPISNHLYFYWYRQILGQKVEFLVSFYNNEISEKSEIFDDQFSVERPDGSNFTLKIRSTKLEDSAMYFCASAAAYEQYFGPGTRLTVT.

This clone was detected once. The chain joins TRBV6-5 to TRBJ2-1, with D possibly matching TRBD2 (6 bases). The germline CDR1 and CDR2 sequences are MNHEY and SVGAGI. CDR3 size: 14 residues. V shed 2 bases and J shed 10 bases, with 15 bases lying between them. CDR3: CASSYRRTGGEQFF. In nucleotides, the CDR3 is TGTGCCAGCAGTTACCGCCGTACAGGAGGGGAGCAGTTCTTC.

V is TRBV11-2 and J is TRBJ1-5, with 7 bases matching TRBD1. The ends lost 5 bases at V and 10 bases at J; junction bases unmatched: 14. Germline V gene data show CDR1 as SGHAT and CDR2 as FQNNGV. The CDR3 runs to 15 residues. The DNA of the CDR3 is TGTGCCAGCAGCCCCGCCGGGGGACAGCTGGTCCCCCAGCATTTT. It encodes CASSPAGGQLVPQHF.

This clone was found a few times. This sample also contains other DNA sequences that code for the same CDR3. The rearrangement links TRBV27 to TRBJ2-6, with D maybe TRBD1 (5 bases). Germline CDR1 is MNHEY and CDR2 is SMNVEV (reference sequence). Trimming removed 5 bases at V and 1 base at J, with 6 bases between. The CDR3 has 14 amino acids. CDR3 protein: CASSQGSGANVLTF. CDR3 DNA: TGTGCCAGCAGTCAGGGTTCTGGGGCCAACGTCCTGACTTTC. The full variable domain, its missing parts supplied by reference TRBV27 and TRBJ2-6, is EAQVTQNPRYLITVTGKKLTVTCSQNMNHEYMSWYRQDPGLGLRQIYYSMNVEVTDKGDVPEGYKVSRKEKRNFPLILESPSPNQTSLYFCASSQGSGANVLTFGAGSRLTVL.